These 32 T cell receptor beta chains came from one sample sequenced in a study of cytomegalovirus exposure and HLA in healthy donors. The PCR had 60 Vbeta and 13 Jbeta primers. TCRdb keeps only in-frame clones here, not all; method: immunoSEQ multiplex PCR. The data hold 100,000 or so clones, with about three quarters observed a single time. Sequencing was performed on PBMCs. Source of these receptors: a man aged 25-45 years in good health and CMV-seropositive.

The chain links TRBV2 to TRBJ2-3; weak D call: TRBD2 (6 bases). Per germline, CDR1 SNHLY and CDR2 FYNNEI. The V end lost 4 bases, the J end lost 0 bases, and 8 bases lay between the germline ends. The length of the CDR3 is 14 residues. This CDR3 reads CASSGGASTDTQYF. DNA of the CDR3: TGTGCCAGCAGTGGCGGGGCTAGCACAGATACGCAGTATTTT.

Comment on this clone: In the same sample, other DNA sequences code for this CDR3. The chain carries TRBV5-1 and TRBJ1-1; weak D call: TRBD1 (6 bases). Germline V gives CDR1 SGHRS, CDR2 YFSETQ. V lost 4 bases and J lost 8, with 12 bases in between. The CDR3 runs 12 residues. The CDR3 spells CASSLTGPEAFF. The CDR3 nucleotides are TGCGCCAGCAGCCTCACAGGGCCCGAAGCTTTCTTT.

V gene TRBV7-6 combines with J gene TRBJ2-2; possibly TRBD2 for D (7 bases). Trimming took 7 bases from V and 5 from J, leaving 17 bases between them. Germline lookup yields CDR1 SGHVS and CDR2 FNYEAQ. This CDR3 has 15 residues. CDR3: CASTLGGGGTGELFF. As DNA, the CDR3 is TGTGCCAGCACCCTAGGCGGGGGCGGTACCGGGGAGCTGTTTTTT.

The rearrangement uses TRBV28 and TRBJ2-7, with D possibly TRBD2 on 6 matching bases. The V end lost 6 bases, the J end lost 0 bases, and 18 bases lay between the germline ends. Germline values: CDR1 MDHEN, CDR2 SYDVKM. CDR3 length: 16 amino acids. CDR3 DNA sequence: TGTGCCAGCAGGGGGGTGGGGGGAGGCCCCTCCTACGAGCAGTACTTC. Residues: CASRGVGGGPSYEQYF.

V is TRBV10-3 and J is TRBJ2-7, with D possibly matching TRBD1 (5 bases). The CDR3 has 13 residues. V lost 4 bases and J 1 base, leaving 8 bases between the germline ends. In germline, CDR1 is ENHRY, CDR2 SYGVKD. Here the CDR3 reads CAISGQGSYEQYV. Here the CDR3 DNA reads TGTGCCATCAGTGGTCAGGGATCCTACGAGCAGTACGTC.

This chain uses TRBV6-5 with TRBJ1-1, with D unresolved. This CDR3 has 13 residues. Trimming took off 8 bases at V and 1 base at J, with 11 bases between the two ends. Germline V gene sequence: CDR1 MNHEY, CDR2 SVGAGI. The chain's CDR3 is CASLTPENTEAFF. The DNA of the CDR3 is TGTGCCAGCTTAACTCCTGAGAACACTGAAGCTTTCTTT.

The chain joins TRBV9 to TRBJ1-2; D may be TRBD1 (6 bases). Trimming left V 3 bases short and J 5 bases short, with 23 bases between. CDR3 size: 17 residues. Germline-derived CDR1 and CDR2 are SGDLS and YYNGEE. CDR3 DNA sequence: TGTGCCAGCAGCGAAGATCATACAGGGAGGGGTCTTTATGGCTACACCTTC. Protein: CASSEDHTGRGLYGYTF.

The chain is built from TRBV9 and TRBJ2-3, with D perhaps matching TRBD2 (6 bases). The germline V and J ends were trimmed by 0 bases and 3 bases, with 11 bases remaining between them. In germline, CDR1 is SGDLS, CDR2 YYNGEE. This CDR3 has 15 residues. The CDR3, as DNA: TGTGCCAGCAGCGTAGCCGGGACTGCGACAGATACGCAGTATTTT. Its protein product is CASSVAGTATDTQYF.

The chain uses TRBV5-4 and TRBJ2-3; D uncertain. This CDR3 region has 12 residues. In germline, CDR1 is SGHNT, CDR2 YYREEE (reference sequence). Trimming stripped 3 bases from V and 4 bases from J, with 6 bases between. The CDR3 nucleotides read TGTGCCAGCAGCTCCTCTTCAGATACGCAGTATTTT. Its protein product is CASSSSSDTQYF.

The chain links TRBV4-1 to TRBJ1-1; 10 bases map to TRBD1. Losses at the gene ends were 4 bases for V and 1 base for J; bases not matched to a gene: 6. This CDR3 has 16 amino acids. CDR1 and CDR2 from the germline V gene are MGHRA and YSYEKL. The CDR3 sequence is CASSRGQGGRNTEAFF. For the CDR3, the DNA is TGCGCCAGCAGCCGTGGACAGGGGGGGAGGAACACTGAAGCTTTCTTT.

The rearrangement uses TRBV6-5 and TRBJ1-1, with D possibly being TRBD1 (6 bases). With 6 bases removed from V and 6 bases from J, the gap between germline ends came to 17 bases. Germline V gene lookup returns CDR1 MNHEY and CDR2 SVGAGI. The CDR3 sequence is 14 residues long. The CDR3, as DNA: TGTGCCAGCAGCAACACAGGGCCTGCGGCTGAAGCTTTCTTT. Translating gives CASSNTGPAAEAFF.

The chain uses TRBV28 and TRBJ2-7; possible D gene TRBD2, 6 bases. Trimming stripped 8 bases from V and 2 bases from J, with 16 bases between. The CDR3 loop spans 14 amino acids. CDR1 and CDR2 from the germline V gene are MDHEN and SYDVKM. The CDR3 DNA follows: TGTGCCAGCTGGACTACCAGGGCGCCCTACGAGCAGTACTTC. This gives the protein CASWTTRAPYEQYF. Supplemented by reference TRBV28 and TRBJ2-7, the full variable domain reads DVKVTQSSRYLVKRTGEKVFLECVQDMDHENMFWYRQDPGLGLRLIYFSYDVKMKEKGDIPEGYSVSREKKERFSLILESASTNQTSMYLCASWTTRAPYEQYFGPGTRLTVT.

This rearrangement joins TRBV7-9 to TRBJ2-5; possibly TRBD1 for D (5 bases). Germline CDR1 is SEHNR and CDR2 is FQNEAQ (reference sequence). This CDR3 has 15 amino acids. The V end was cut by 0 bases, the J end by 5 bases, with 13 bases between. CDR3 coding DNA: TGTGCCAGCAGCTTAGCGGGGCACCTTGGGGAGACCCAGTACTTC. It translates to CASSLAGHLGETQYF.

The V and J genes are TRBV4-1 and TRBJ1-1; D not certain. V lost 0 bases and J 5 bases, leaving 13 bases between the germline ends. In germline, CDR1 is MGHRA, CDR2 YSYEKL. There are 15 residues in the CDR3. The CDR3 DNA follows: TGCGCCAGCAGCCAAGAGGGAGTTTACGGAACTGAAGCTTTCTTT. This sequence encodes CASSQEGVYGTEAFF.

The chain carries TRBV5-1 and TRBJ2-2; D gene ambiguous. Trimming removed 5 bases from V and 1 base from J, with 9 bases in between. The V gene's germline CDR1 is SGHRS and CDR2 YFSETQ. The CDR3 spans 14 residues. The CDR3 region has the DNA TGCGCCAGCAGGACGGGTCTGAACACCGGGGAGCTGTTTTTT. This encodes CASRTGLNTGELFF.

This clone has only a few counts. The chain uses TRBV5-6 and TRBJ2-4; tentatively, D is TRBD2 (5 bases). Trimming took 1 base from V and 2 from J, leaving 13 bases between them. CDR1 is SGHDT and CDR2 is YYEEEE in the germline V gene. The CDR3 sequence is 16 residues long. The CDR3 region is CASSLTGRRPKNIQYF. CDR3 sequence (DNA): TGTGCCAGCAGCTTGACGGGGAGACGGCCCAAAAACATTCAGTACTTC.

The chain joins TRBV7-6 to TRBJ2-7, with D possibly being TRBD2 (5 bases). CDR1 and CDR2 from the germline V gene are SGHVS and FNYEAQ. CDR3 length equals 14 residues. V was shortened by 1 base and J by 1 base, with 8 bases between the two germline ends. The DNA for the CDR3 is TGTGCCAGCAGCTTAGTCCCGGGATCCTACGAGCAGTACGTC. Translating it yields CASSLVPGSYEQYV.

The chain couples TRBV9 to TRBJ1-2; perhaps TRBD1 as D (6 bases). The CDR3 has 15 amino acids. V was clipped by 3 bases and J by 7 bases, with 19 bases between them. The V gene's germline CDR1 is SGDLS and CDR2 YYNGEE. CDR3 in DNA: TGTGCCAGCAGCGGGAGGGTCGGGGGGCTAAGTGGCTACACCTTC. This translates into CASSGRVGGLSGYTF.

The gene calls are TRBV6-6 and TRBJ2-1, with 14 bases that match TRBD2. CDR3 size: 16 residues. The germline V gene has CDR1 MNHNY and CDR2 SVGAGI (reference sequence). V shed 0 bases, J shed 12 bases, and the junction held 7 bases outside the gene matches. The CDR3 nucleotides are TGTGCCAGCAGTTACTCGGGGGGACTAGCGGGAGTTAGGCAGTTCTTC. Translation: CASSYSGGLAGVRQFF.

This clone has more than one count but fewer than ten. The chain couples TRBV7-3 to TRBJ2-5; TRBD2 matches at 8 bases. V dropped 1 base and J dropped 3; count of bases not matched to a gene: 7. Germline CDR1 and CDR2: SGHTA and FQGTGA. CDR3 length: 16 residues. As DNA, the CDR3 is TGTGCCAGCAGCTTAAGCGGGGGGCAGTTTAAAGAGACCCAGTACTTC. It is translated as CASSLSGGQFKETQYF.

The chain uses TRBV6-5 and TRBJ2-1, with 9 positions matching TRBD1. After removal of 4 bases from V and 10 bases from J, the junction contained 11 bases not matched to a gene. The germline CDR1 and CDR2 sequences are MNHEY and SVGAGI. The CDR3 covers 15 residues. This CDR3 is CASSLRQTGGGEQFF. The CDR3 DNA is TGTGCCAGCAGTTTGCGTCAAACAGGGGGCGGCGAGCAGTTCTTC.

The chain links TRBV19 to TRBJ2-7; 11 bases are a match to TRBD1. Germline assignment: CDR1 LNHDA and CDR2 SQIVND (reference sequence). J lost 3 bases, V lost 3 bases, and 1 base had no gene match. The CDR3 is made up of 14 amino acids. The CDR3 region has the DNA TGTGCCAGTAGTATCGGGACAGGGGGCTACGAGCAGTACTTC. This sequence encodes CASSIGTGGYEQYF.

The rearrangement uses TRBV6-1 and TRBJ2-3, with a tentative D call TRBD1 (5 bases). The germline V gene encodes CDR1 MNHNS and CDR2 SASEGT. V gave up 2 bases and J gave up 1 base, with 16 bases separating them. CDR3 length: 17 residues. CDR3 region: CASSESGRPFRTDTQYF. CDR3 DNA: TGTGCCAGCAGTGAATCAGGGCGACCATTCCGCACAGATACGCAGTATTTT.

CDR3 nucleotides: TGTGCCAGCGGGTCAGGGACAGGGTATGAAAAACTGTTTTTT. The encoded protein is CASGSGTGYEKLFF. The gene calls are TRBV28 and TRBJ1-4; 9 bases align to TRBD1. Trimming at V came to 8 bases and at J to 6 bases, leaving 7 bases not matched to a gene. Germline CDR1 is MDHEN and CDR2 is SYDVKM. This CDR3 spans 14 amino acids. Looking up the rest from reference TRBV28 and TRBJ1-4 gives the full variable domain: DVKVTQSSRYLVKRTGEKVFLECVQDMDHENMFWYRQDPGLGLRLIYFSYDVKMKEKGDIPEGYSVSREKKERFSLILESASTNQTSMYLCASGSGTGYEKLFFGSGTQLSVL.

The chain combines TRBV7-8 with TRBJ1-1; D remains unclear. Trimming took 3 bases from V and 1 from J, leaving 9 bases between them. The CDR3 totals 14 residues. Germline V gene sequence: CDR1 SGHVS, CDR2 FQNEAQ. Written as DNA, the CDR3 is TGTGCCAGCAGCTTTAACCGAGAGAACACTGAAGCTTTCTTT. This codes for CASSFNRENTEAFF.

The J gene is TRBJ2-7, the V gene TRBV5-8, with unresolved D. CDR1 is SGHTS, CDR2 YDEGEE, per germline. V lost 2 bases, J lost 4 bases, and 13 bases lay in between. This CDR3 contains 14 residues. The CDR3 loop reads CASSLGRITYEQYV. In DNA, the CDR3 is TGTGCCAGCAGCTTAGGCAGGATCACGTACGAGCAGTACGTC.

V is TRBV28 and J is TRBJ2-7; TRBD1 matches at 9 bases. Germline assignment: CDR1 MDHEN and CDR2 SYDVKM. This CDR3 has 14 residues. The V and J ends lost 3 bases and 3 bases, in that order; junction bases with no gene match: 3. CDR3 nucleotide sequence: TGTGCCAGCAGTTTGGGACAGGGTGGCTACGAGCAGTACGTC. This sequence encodes CASSLGQGGYEQYV.

The V call is TRBV2, the J call TRBJ1-2; maybe TRBD1 (6 bases). The CDR3 runs to 13 residues. Germline CDR1 reads SNHLY; CDR2 reads FYNNEI. Trimming cost V 5 bases and J 3 bases, with 10 bases left between them. The CDR3 coding sequence is TGTGCCAGCAGTCCCGGGACATACTATGGCTACACCTTC. Its translation: CASSPGTYYGYTF.

The chain is built from TRBV5-8 and TRBJ1-4; 8 nucleotides agree with TRBD1. V was clipped by 3 bases and J by 7 bases; unmatched bases: 5. Germline V lookup: CDR1 SGHTS, CDR2 YDEGEE. This CDR3 spans 14 amino acids. This chain's CDR3 is CASSYRDRTEKLFF. As DNA, the CDR3 is TGTGCCAGCAGCTACCGGGACAGGACTGAAAAACTGTTTTTT.

The chain recombines TRBV13 with TRBJ1-1; a weak D match, TRBD1 (6 bases). The CDR3 extends over 16 amino acids. Germline CDR1 PRHDT, CDR2 FYEKMQ (reference sequence). Trimming pared 4 bases from V and 0 bases from J, leaving 15 bases between. The CDR3 nucleotides read TGTGCCAGCAGCTCGAACGGGGGGCTCGTGAACACTGAAGCTTTCTTT. As protein: CASSSNGGLVNTEAFF.

The chain has TRBV2 and TRBJ1-5; D is unresolved. CDR1 and CDR2 from the germline V gene are SNHLY and FYNNEI. The V end lost 6 bases, the J end lost 0 bases, and 15 bases lay between the germline ends. The CDR3 spans 16 residues. Here the CDR3 reads CASSPTERNSNQPQHF. In DNA form, the CDR3 reads TGTGCCAGCAGCCCAACGGAGCGTAATAGCAATCAGCCCCAGCATTTT.

V usage is TRBV4-1 and J usage is TRBJ2-7; 9 bases agree with TRBD1. The CDR3 runs to 17 residues. Germline values: CDR1 MGHRA, CDR2 YSYEKL. The ends lost 0 bases at V and 2 bases at J; junction bases unmatched: 8. As DNA, the CDR3 is TGCGCCAGCAGCCAAGATCCGGGGACAGGGAGGCCCTACGAGCAGTACTTC. It specifies CASSQDPGTGRPYEQYF.